A selection of T cell receptor beta chains follows, all from one sample in a study of T cell responses to AZD1222 COVID-19 vaccine. Clones were read by immunoSEQ multiplex PCR, and TCRdb kept only the in-frame ones, dropping some. The top ten hold around 1% of the sample, which has 200,000 to 250,000 clones, just over 90% seen once. The sample was peripheral blood, taken on day 0 of MenACWY control vaccination. These receptors came from an adult in good health. The CDR3 runs from the conserved cysteine through the conserved F or W. The D gene is left open where the match is weak. Clone size, where shown, is once, few, many, or a class for clones that have expanded.

clone_size j_call d_call v_call cdr3_aa cdr3_nt
- TRBJ1-1 TRBD1 TRBV6-5 CASSKTGGNTEAFF TGTGCCAGCAGTAAGACAGGGGGGAACACTGAAGCTTTCTTT
- TRBJ2-5 TRBD1 TRBV2 CASSAGTGGSQETQYF TGTGCCAGCAGTGCAGGGACAGGGGGATCTCAAGAGACCCAGTACTTC
- TRBJ1-5 - TRBV12-5 CASGLAYQPQHF TGTGCTAGTGGTTTAGCGTATCAGCCCCAGCATTTT
- TRBJ1-1 - TRBV7-9 CASSFNPDRNTEAFF TGTGCCAGCAGCTTCAACCCGGACAGGAACACTGAAGCTTTCTTT
once TRBJ1-6 - TRBV18 CASSPARAGTNSPLHF TGTGCCAGCTCACCCGCAAGGGCGGGAACCAATTCACCCCTCCACTTT
- TRBJ2-2 - TRBV5-1 CASSATRVIPGELFF TGCGCCAGCAGCGCGACTAGGGTAATCCCCGGGGAGCTGTTTTTT
- TRBJ2-7 TRBD1 TRBV30 CAWSVSPGQGLEQYF TGTGCCTGGAGTGTCTCGCCGGGACAGGGGCTCGAGCAGTACTTC
- TRBJ2-7 - TRBV5-1 CASSSSGYEQYF TGCGCCAGCAGCTCCTCAGGGTACGAGCAGTACTTC
- TRBJ1-1 - TRBV10-2 CASSYLQGAEAFF TGCGCCAGCAGTTATCTACAGGGCGCTGAAGCTTTCTTT
- TRBJ2-5 - TRBV3-1/TRBV3-2 CASSQRGFRETQYF TGTGCCAGCAGTCAAAGGGGTTTCAGAGAGACCCAGTACTTC
- TRBJ2-1 TRBD1 TRBV7-9 CASRLTGIEQFF TGTGCCAGCAGACTGACAGGGATTGAGCAGTTCTTC
- TRBJ1-2 - TRBV2 CASTRDKLYGYTF TGTGCCAGCACCCGGGACAAGCTCTATGGCTACACCTTC
- TRBJ2-1 TRBD2 TRBV5-4 CASSKPGLGTDEQFF TGTGCCAGCAGCAAACCGGGACTAGGAACCGATGAGCAGTTCTTC
once TRBJ1-2 - TRBV5-1 CASSFGGNYGYTF TGCGCCAGCAGCTTTGGAGGGAACTATGGCTACACCTTC
- TRBJ1-1 TRBD1 TRBV10-3 CASKTGGADTEAFF TGTGCCAGCAAAACAGGGGGCGCCGACACTGAAGCTTTCTTT
- TRBJ1-2 - TRBV19 CASSISGSSNYGYTF TGTGCCAGTAGTATTTCTGGGTCGTCAAACTATGGCTACACCTTC
- TRBJ2-3 TRBD1 TRBV18 CASSPPGQLTDTQYF TGTGCCAGCTCACCGCCGGGACAGTTAACAGATACGCAGTATTTT
- TRBJ2-3 TRBD2 TRBV6-5 CASSRSGGASDTQYF TGTGCCAGCAGCAGGAGCGGGGGGGCATCAGATACGCAGTATTTT
- TRBJ2-7 - TRBV19 CASSGSEGYEQYF TGTGCCAGTAGTGGTTCTGAGGGCTACGAGCAGTACTTC
- TRBJ1-3 TRBD1 TRBV29-1 CSVRDSPGNTIYF TGCAGCGTGCGGGACAGTCCTGGAAACACCATATATTTT
- TRBJ2-1 TRBD2 TRBV5-4 CASSGGGQYNEQFF TGTGCCAGCAGTGGCGGGGGGCAGTACAATGAGCAGTTCTTC
- TRBJ1-1 - TRBV28 CASKGDTRKNTEAFF TGTGCCAGCAAGGGGGATACCCGTAAGAACACTGAAGCTTTCTTT
- TRBJ1-2 - TRBV2 CASSGSPYGYTF TGTGCCAGCAGTGGGTCCCCCTATGGCTACACCTTC
- TRBJ2-2 - TRBV19 CASSIGGELFF TGTGCCAGTAGTATCGGAGGGGAGCTGTTTTTT
- TRBJ2-5 - TRBV27 CASSPIRATKTQYF TGTGCCAGCAGTCCCATACGCGCAACCAAGACCCAGTACTTC
- TRBJ2-7 - TRBV6-5 CASTRWGNYEQYF TGTGCCAGCACCAGGTGGGGGAACTACGAGCAGTACTTC
- TRBJ1-2 - TRBV4-1 CASSQPRAHGYTF TGCGCCAGCAGCCAGCCCAGGGCCCATGGCTACACCTTC
- TRBJ2-1 - TRBV29-1 CSVLGRANEQFF TGCAGCGTGCTAGGGAGAGCCAATGAGCAGTTCTTC
once TRBJ2-5 - TRBV4-2 CASSQGAKATQYF TGTGCCAGCAGCCAGGGGGCGAAGGCGACCCAGTACTTC
- TRBJ2-5 - TRBV5-4 CASSLDSVRTQYF TGTGCCAGCAGCTTGGATTCAGTGCGAACCCAGTACTTC
- TRBJ1-6 - TRBV12-3/TRBV12-4 CASREIGSLHF TGTGCCAGCAGGGAAATTGGGTCCCTCCACTTT
- TRBJ1-1 TRBD1 TRBV30 CAWSPPQGRRGAFF TGTGCCTGGAGTCCTCCACAGGGGAGGCGGGGAGCTTTCTTT
- TRBJ2-1 - TRBV12-3/TRBV12-4 CASGQGIVEQFF TGTGCCAGCGGGCAGGGGATAGTTGAGCAGTTCTTC
- TRBJ1-1 - TRBV5-5 CASSLFSHSTNTEAFF TGTGCCAGCAGCTTGTTCTCCCACAGTACGAACACTGAAGCTTTCTTT
- TRBJ2-7 TRBD2 TRBV5-6 CASRPGLEAYEQYF TGTGCCAGCAGACCGGGACTAGAGGCCTACGAGCAGTACTTC
once TRBJ2-2 TRBD2 TRBV5-8 CASSRWGGGANTGELFF TGTGCCAGCAGCCGATGGGGCGGGGGAGCGAACACCGGGGAGCTGTTTTTT
- TRBJ1-1 TRBD1 TRBV3-1/TRBV3-2 CASSPRTGSNTEAFF TGTGCCAGCAGCCCACGGACAGGGTCGAACACTGAAGCTTTCTTT
- TRBJ2-5 - TRBV5-4 CASSLRVGETQYF TGTGCCAGCAGCTTGAGGGTTGGGGAGACCCAGTACTTC
once TRBJ2-7 TRBD2 TRBV4-2 CASSQDLAGGYEQYF TGTGCCAGCAGCCAAGACCTAGCGGGGGGATACGAGCAGTACTTC
- TRBJ2-3 - TRBV13 CASSFGTGLTDTQYF TGTGCCAGCAGCTTTGGTACGGGGCTCACAGATACGCAGTATTTT
- TRBJ2-7 - TRBV5-1 CASSLAEGVSYEQYF TGCGCCAGCAGCTTGGCCGAGGGGGTATCCTACGAGCAGTACTTC
- TRBJ1-1 - TRBV9 CASSPWGGDTEAFF TGTGCCAGCAGCCCATGGGGAGGGGACACTGAAGCTTTCTTT
- TRBJ2-2 TRBD2 TRBV7-9 CASSPSIAGGNTGELFF TGTGCCAGCAGCCCCTCTATAGCGGGGGGGAACACCGGGGAGCTGTTTTTT
- TRBJ2-6 TRBD1 TRBV7-2 CASSTPQGALAGANVLTF TGTGCCAGCAGCACCCCGCAGGGGGCGCTGGCTGGGGCCAACGTCCTGACTTTC
- TRBJ1-1 - TRBV19 CASSMGREAFF TGTGCCAGTAGTATGGGCAGGGAAGCTTTCTTT
- TRBJ1-3 - TRBV24-1 CATSDLKSSGNTIYF TGTGCCACCAGTGATCTTAAGAGCTCTGGAAACACCATATATTTT
- TRBJ2-3 TRBD2 TRBV19 CASSASGGRSTQYF TGTGCCAGTAGTGCTAGCGGGGGACGTTCTACGCAGTATTTT
once TRBJ1-1 - TRBV14 CASSHAGRAFF TGTGCCAGCAGCCACGCCGGGAGGGCTTTCTTT
- TRBJ1-6 TRBD1 TRBV19 CASSSAGGGNSPLHF TGTGCCAGTAGTTCCGCAGGAGGGGGCAATTCACCCCTCCACTTT
- TRBJ2-5 - TRBV18 CASSPGSMGKETQYF TGTGCCAGCTCACCAGGGTCCATGGGAAAAGAGACCCAGTACTTC
few TRBJ1-5 - TRBV28 CASRYPGSNQPQHF TGTGCCAGCAGATACCCGGGGAGCAATCAGCCCCAGCATTTT
- TRBJ2-5 - TRBV2 CASSGGLPLGETQYF TGTGCCAGCAGTGGGGGACTCCCGTTGGGAGAGACCCAGTACTTC
- TRBJ1-1 TRBD1 TRBV5-3 CARGSGGEAFF TGTGCCAGGGGATCAGGGGGCGAAGCTTTCTTT
once TRBJ1-1 - TRBV3-1/TRBV3-2 CASSQGTPIMNTEAFF TGTGCCAGCAGCCAAGGTACACCGATCATGAACACTGAAGCTTTCTTT
- TRBJ2-2 TRBD2 TRBV5-1 CASSTSGGGGELFF TGCGCCAGCAGCACTAGCGGGGGTGGCGGGGAGCTGTTTTTT
- TRBJ2-1 - TRBV6-5 CASRGVVANEQFF TGTGCCAGCAGGGGGGTAGTCGCCAATGAGCAGTTCTTC
- TRBJ2-1 - TRBV7-2 CASSLRRGDSYNEQFF TGTGCCAGCAGCTTACGGCGAGGGGACTCCTACAATGAGCAGTTCTTC
- TRBJ2-1 TRBD1 TRBV5-1 CASSIGQGFNEQFF TGCGCCAGCAGCATAGGACAGGGGTTCAATGAGCAGTTCTTC
- TRBJ1-1 TRBD1 TRBV6-5 CASRGMTGGNTEAFF TGTGCCAGCAGGGGTATGACAGGGGGGAACACTGAAGCTTTCTTT